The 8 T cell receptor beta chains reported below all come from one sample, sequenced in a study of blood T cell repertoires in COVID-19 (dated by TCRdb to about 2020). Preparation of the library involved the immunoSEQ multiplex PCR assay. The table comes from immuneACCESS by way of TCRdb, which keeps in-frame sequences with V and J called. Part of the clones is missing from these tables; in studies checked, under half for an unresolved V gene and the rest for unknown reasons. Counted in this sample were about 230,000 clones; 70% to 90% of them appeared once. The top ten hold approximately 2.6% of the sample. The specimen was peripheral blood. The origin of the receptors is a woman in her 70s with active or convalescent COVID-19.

CDR3 residues: CASSYPAGGADTQYF. The CDR3 nucleotides are TGTGCCAGCAGTTACCCGGCTGGGGGCGCAGATACGCAGTATTTT. The chain couples TRBV6-5 to TRBJ2-3; maybe TRBD1 (6 bases). V lost 2 bases and J lost 4, with 13 bases in between. There are 15 residues in the CDR3. Germline V gives CDR1 MNHEY, CDR2 SVGAGI.

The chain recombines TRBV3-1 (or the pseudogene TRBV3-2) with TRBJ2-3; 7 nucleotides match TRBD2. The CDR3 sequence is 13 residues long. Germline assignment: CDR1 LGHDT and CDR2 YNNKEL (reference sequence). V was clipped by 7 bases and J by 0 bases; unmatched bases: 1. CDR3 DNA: TGTGCCAGCACTAGCGGTAGCACAGATACGCAGTATTTT. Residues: CASTSGSTDTQYF.

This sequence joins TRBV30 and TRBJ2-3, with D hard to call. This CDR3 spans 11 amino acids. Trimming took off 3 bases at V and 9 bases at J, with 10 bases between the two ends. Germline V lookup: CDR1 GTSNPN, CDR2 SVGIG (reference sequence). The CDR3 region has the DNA TGTGCCTGGAGCGGAAGCGAAACGCAGTATTTT. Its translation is CAWSGSETQYF.

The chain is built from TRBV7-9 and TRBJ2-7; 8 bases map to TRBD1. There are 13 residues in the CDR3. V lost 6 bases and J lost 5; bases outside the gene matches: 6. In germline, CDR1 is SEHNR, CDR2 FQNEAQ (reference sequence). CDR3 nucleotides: TGTGCCAGCAGTTACGACAGGGGCCACGAGCAGTACTTC. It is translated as CASSYDRGHEQYF.

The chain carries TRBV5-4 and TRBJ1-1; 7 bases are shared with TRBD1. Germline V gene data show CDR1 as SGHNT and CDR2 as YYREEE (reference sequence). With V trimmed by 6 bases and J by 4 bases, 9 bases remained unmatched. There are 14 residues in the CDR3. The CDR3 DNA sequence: TGTGCCAGCAACCTCCCCTCAGGGGGCACTGAAGCTTTCTTT. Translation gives CASNLPSGGTEAFF.

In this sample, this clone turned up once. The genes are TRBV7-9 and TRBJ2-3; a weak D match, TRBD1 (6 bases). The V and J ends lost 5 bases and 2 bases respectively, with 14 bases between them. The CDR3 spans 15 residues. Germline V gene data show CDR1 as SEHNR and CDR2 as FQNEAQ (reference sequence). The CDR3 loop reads CASSQGNRVTDTQYF. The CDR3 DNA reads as TGTGCCAGCAGCCAGGGGAATCGAGTCACAGATACGCAGTATTTT. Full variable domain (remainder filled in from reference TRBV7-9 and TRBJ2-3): DTGVSQNPRHKITKRGQNVTFRCDPISEHNRLYWYRQTLGQGPEFLTYFQNEAQLEKSRLLSDRFSAERPKGSFSTLEIQRTEQGDSAMYLCASSQGNRVTDTQYFGPGTRLTVL.

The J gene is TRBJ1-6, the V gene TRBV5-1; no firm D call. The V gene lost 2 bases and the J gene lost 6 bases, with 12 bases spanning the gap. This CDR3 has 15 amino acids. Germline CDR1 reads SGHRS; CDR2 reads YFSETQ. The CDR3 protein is CASSFTGMGNSPLHF. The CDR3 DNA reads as TGCGCCAGCAGCTTTACGGGGATGGGTAATTCACCCCTCCACTTT.

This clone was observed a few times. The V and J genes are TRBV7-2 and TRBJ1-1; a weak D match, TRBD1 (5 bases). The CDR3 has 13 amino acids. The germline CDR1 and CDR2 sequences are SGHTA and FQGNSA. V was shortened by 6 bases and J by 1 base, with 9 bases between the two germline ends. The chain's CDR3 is CASSLQGNTEAFF. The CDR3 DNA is TGTGCCAGCAGTCTTCAGGGGAACACTGAAGCTTTCTTT. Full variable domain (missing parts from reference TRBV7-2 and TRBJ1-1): GAGVSQSPSNKVTEKGKDVELRCDPISGHTALYWYRQSLGQGLEFLIYFQGNSAPDKSGLPSDRFSAERTGGSVSTLTIQRTQQEDSAVYLCASSLQGNTEAFFGQGTRLTVV.